A selection of T cell receptor beta chains follows, all from one sample in a study of identical twins. TCRdb independently ran MiXCR on the 5' RACE reads; one entry per CDR3 protein. This table holds about 280,000 distinct CDR3 sequences, more than 6.5% found once. This same sample was also taken into another study, of yellow fever vaccine responses in identical twins.

Material: memory (CD45RO+) T cells sorted from blood. Every receptor here comes from a woman in her late teens or twenties in good health. CDR3s include the opening cysteine and the closing phenylalanine or tryptophan. Fields, in order: V gene, clone size, D gene, J gene, CDR3 protein, CDR3 DNA. A D gene is named only where the DNA matches it firmly. Clone size is given for some rows only: seen once, a few or many times, or a class if the clone is expanded.

>TRBV5-1|many|TRBD2|TRBJ2-1
CASSLGSGRSGEQFF
TGCGCCAGCAGCTTGGGTAGCGGGAGGAGCGGTGAGCAGTTCTTC
>TRBV20-1|few|.|TRBJ1-2
CSALKPTGNYGYTF
TGCAGTGCCCTGAAGCCGACAGGCAACTATGGCTACACCTTC
>TRBV15|.|TRBD1|TRBJ2-3
CATKAGQGQRDTQYF
TGTGCCACCAAGGCCGGACAGGGGCAGAGAGATACGCAGTATTTT
>TRBV7-9|many|.|TRBJ2-3
CASSLASVDTQYF
TGTGCCAGCAGCTTAGCGTCGGTAGATACGCAGTATTTT
>TRBV12-3/TRBV12-4|many|TRBD2|TRBJ2-3
CASRRRTSGGLSLVPDTQYF
TGTGCCAGCAGACGACGGACTAGCGGGGGGCTTTCTCTAGTCCCAGATACGCAGTATTTT
>TRBV7-9|many|TRBD1|TRBJ1-5
CASSLDRGWPQHF
TGTGCCAGCAGCTTGGACAGGGGATGGCCCCAGCATTTT
>TRBV3-1|many|TRBD1|TRBJ2-7
CASSQQQGLEQYF
TGTGCCAGCAGCCAACAACAGGGGCTCGAGCAGTACTTC
>TRBV5-1|many|.|TRBJ1-2
CASSPGGQNYGYTF
TGCGCCAGCAGCCCCGGGGGGCAGAACTATGGCTACACCTTC
>TRBV5-1|.|TRBD2|TRBJ2-1
CASSLLASGGAANEQFF
TGCGCCAGCAGCTTACTCGCTAGCGGGGGGGCGGCCAATGAGCAGTTCTTC
>TRBV28|few|.|TRBJ2-5
CASSPRTALQETQYF
TGTGCCAGCAGTCCCCGGACAGCACTACAAGAGACCCAGTACTTC
>TRBV3-1|.|.|TRBJ1-2
CASSLGLPNYGYTF
TGTGCCAGCAGCCTCGGGCTACCAAACTATGGCTACACCTTC
>TRBV6-4|many|.|TRBJ2-2
CASSDLSGAGELFF
TGTGCCAGCAGTGACCTCTCGGGAGCCGGGGAGCTGTTTTTT
>TRBV7-8|.|TRBD1|TRBJ1-2
CASSLVLRDRDGYTF
TGTGCCAGCAGCTTAGTTCTCCGGGACAGGGATGGCTACACCTTC
>TRBV28|many|.|TRBJ1-4
CASSLFFGIGVQEKLFF
TGTGCCAGCAGTTTATTTTTCGGTATAGGGGTACAGGAAAAACTGTTTTTT
>TRBV15|few|.|TRBJ2-1
CATSMGSSYNEQFF
TGTGCCACCAGCATGGGAAGCTCCTACAATGAGCAGTTCTTC
>TRBV7-6|many|.|TRBJ2-2
CASRGNTGELFF
TGTGCCAGCCGGGGGAACACCGGGGAGCTGTTTTTT
>TRBV6-1|.|.|TRBJ2-2
CASSELGQGFNTGELFF
TGTGCCAGCAGTGAATTAGGCCAGGGCTTTAACACCGGGGAGCTGTTTTTT
>TRBV10-3|few|.|TRBJ2-7
CAISEYNSHEQYF
TGTGCCATCAGTGAGTATAATTCCCACGAGCAGTACTTC
>TRBV11-2|few|TRBD2|TRBJ2-3
CASSLTSGGASDTQYF
TGTGCCAGCAGCTTAACAAGCGGGGGGGCCTCAGATACGCAGTATTTT
>TRBV6-1|.|.|TRBJ2-3
CASRGPGQTDTQYF
TGTGCCAGCAGGGGGCCCGGACAGACAGATACGCAGTATTTT